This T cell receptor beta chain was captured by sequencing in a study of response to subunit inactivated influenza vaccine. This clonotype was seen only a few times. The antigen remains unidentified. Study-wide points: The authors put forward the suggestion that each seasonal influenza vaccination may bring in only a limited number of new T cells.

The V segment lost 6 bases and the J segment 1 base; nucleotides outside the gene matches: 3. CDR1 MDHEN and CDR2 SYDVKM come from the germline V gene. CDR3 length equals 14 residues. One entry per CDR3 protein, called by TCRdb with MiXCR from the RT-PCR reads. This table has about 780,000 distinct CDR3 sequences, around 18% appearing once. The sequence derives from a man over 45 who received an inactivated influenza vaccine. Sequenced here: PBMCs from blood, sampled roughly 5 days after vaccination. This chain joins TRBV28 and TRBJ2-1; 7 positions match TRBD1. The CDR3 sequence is CASSETGSYNEQFF. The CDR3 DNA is TGTGCCAGCAGCGAGACAGGGTCCTACAATGAGCAGTTCTTC.